This T cell receptor beta chain was recovered during a study of T cell changes during pregnancy in multiple sclerosis. Assay used: immunoSEQ multiplex PCR; TCRdb lists only in-frame clones, some missing. Of tens of thousands of clones in the sample, 92% were seen once. This receptor was taken from a female donor in good health, enrolled as a control in a pregnancy study. The sample here was peripheral blood, taken in the third trimester of pregnancy.

The CDR3 is CASSLDSDQPQHF. CDR3 coding DNA: TGTGCCAGCAGCCTAGACAGCGATCAGCCCCAGCATTTT. The chain employs TRBV5-4 and TRBJ1-5; TRBD1 might be the D (5 bases). The V gene lost 4 bases and the J gene lost 5 bases, with 10 bases spanning the gap. This CDR3 contains 13 residues. Germline CDR1 SGHNT, CDR2 YYREEE (reference sequence).